The TCR beta chain described here comes from a study of neoadjuvant nivolumab and ipilimumab in lung cancer. This CDR3 is 13 amino acids long. The junction had 11 bases not matched to a gene; V was cut back by 11 bases and J by 7 bases. Germline assignment: CDR1 MDHEN and CDR2 SYDVKM. The table came from immunoSEQ multiplex PCR; TCRdb's copy has only in-frame clones and leaves some out. The data contain tens of thousands of clones, roughly 80% of them singletons. Remarks on this clone: Its antigen remains unknown.

Study-level points and caveats: From pretherapy to surgery, tumor richness and clonality rose with dual therapy. TCR clonality did not significantly correlate with pathologic tumor regression. TCR sequencing covered a small number of samples.

This clonotype originated in an adult with non-small cell lung cancer. Sequencing was performed on peripheral blood, taken before neoadjuvant nivolumab, alone or with ipilimumab. This rearrangement joins TRBV28 to TRBJ2-4, with 7 bases lining up with TRBD1. DNA for the CDR3: TGTGCCTCCTCGGACAGGTCAGGGAACATTCAGTACTTC. This encodes CASSDRSGNIQYF.